The 20 T cell receptor beta chains listed next were all sequenced from one sample in a study of T cell repertoires in ileal Crohn's disease. As to time point: neoterminal ileum biopsy at postoperative endoscopy, about 6 months after surgery. Using immunoSEQ multiplex PCR, the repertoire was profiled, and TCRdb retains in-frame clones only, with some absent. This repertoire shows more than 60,000 clones, about 89% found once; its top ten account for about 1.9%. The specimen sequenced was ileal tissue. The receptors were sampled from an adult with Crohn's disease.

The chain employs TRBV5-4 and TRBJ1-1, with a tentative D call TRBD1 (6 bases). The CDR3 has 14 amino acids. Germline lookup yields CDR1 SGHNT and CDR2 YYREEE (reference sequence). Deletions cut 2 bases from V and 3 bases from J, with 11 bases between. The chain's CDR3 is CASSLVGQHTEAFF. The CDR3 DNA follows: TGTGCCAGCAGCTTAGTTGGACAGCACACTGAAGCTTTCTTT.

V is TRBV29-1 and J is TRBJ2-3, with D maybe TRBD1 (5 bases). Looked up from germline, CDR1 is SQVTM and CDR2 is ANQGSEA. Between the trimmed V and J ends, which lost 5 bases and 2 bases, there was a span of 14 bases. This CDR3 has 14 residues. The CDR3 DNA reads as TGCAGCGTTAGAATACCAGGGAACACAGATACGCAGTATTTT. Translation gives CSVRIPGNTDTQYF.

The rearrangement joins TRBV5-4 to TRBJ2-5; possible D gene TRBD2, 5 bases. V was clipped by 2 bases and J by 2 bases, with 10 bases between them. Germline CDR1 is SGHNT and CDR2 is YYREEE (reference sequence). The CDR3 is 14 amino acids. The CDR3 sequence: CASSFRDPQETQYF. The CDR3 DNA is TGTGCCAGCAGCTTCCGGGATCCACAAGAGACCCAGTACTTC.

The V and J genes are TRBV28 and TRBJ1-1, with no clear D. This CDR3 spans 12 amino acids. Per the germline V gene, CDR1 is MDHEN and CDR2 is SYDVKM. The V end lost 2 bases, the J end lost 6 bases, and 7 bases lay between the germline ends. CDR3 DNA sequence: TGTGCCAGCAGTTTACGGGTGGCTGAAGCTTTCTTT. Translated, it gives CASSLRVAEAFF.

This rearrangement joins TRBV5-6 to TRBJ2-7; possible D gene TRBD1, 6 bases. Trimming pared 1 base from V and 2 bases from J, leaving 10 bases between. Germline V gives CDR1 SGHDT, CDR2 YYEEEE. CDR3 length: 14 amino acids. CDR3 sequence reads: CASSLTGITYEQYV. In DNA, the CDR3 is TGTGCCAGCAGCTTGACAGGGATCACCTACGAGCAGTACGTC.

The V and J genes are TRBV7-2 and TRBJ1-5; TRBD1 aligns across 7 bases. The CDR3 extends over 15 amino acids. With 9 bases clipped from V and 0 bases from J, the junction kept 8 bases outside the gene matches. Germline V gene lookup returns CDR1 SGHTA and CDR2 FQGNSA. The CDR3 region is CASSGTVHSNQPQHF. The CDR3 DNA is TGTGCCAGTTCCGGGACAGTCCATAGCAATCAGCCCCAGCATTTT.

This chain links TRBV9 with TRBJ1-2, with D possibly being TRBD1 (6 bases). The CDR3 covers 11 residues. Germline V gene sequence: CDR1 SGDLS, CDR2 YYNGEE. The ends were cut back, 4 bases at V and 7 bases at J, with 8 bases in the middle. The CDR3 region has the DNA TGTGCCAGCAGCCCCAGGGGTGGCTACACCTTC. Encoded protein: CASSPRGGYTF.

The chain combines TRBV10-2 with TRBJ2-1, with D tentatively TRBD1 (6 bases). CDR1 is WSHSY, CDR2 SAAADI, per germline. The germline V and J ends were trimmed by 3 bases and 7 bases, with 7 bases remaining between them. The CDR3 length is 12 residues. The CDR3 region is CASSDRGNEQFF. CDR3 nucleotide sequence: TGCGCCAGCAGTGACAGGGGAAATGAGCAGTTCTTC.

This chain links TRBV4-1 with TRBJ2-3; D call uncertain. V lost 1 base and J 2 bases, leaving 19 bases between the germline ends. Germline loops: CDR1 MGHRA, CDR2 YSYEKL. There are 18 residues in the CDR3. CDR3 in amino acids: CASSQVAEQHLSTDTQYF. The CDR3, as DNA: TGCGCCAGCAGCCAAGTGGCGGAGCAACACCTTTCCACAGATACGCAGTATTTT.

The sample holds one count of this clone. This chain links TRBV19 with TRBJ1-1, with 7 bases aligning to TRBD1. CDR1 and CDR2 from the germline V gene are LNHDA and SQIVND (reference sequence). This CDR3 contains 15 residues. The V gene end was trimmed by 5 bases and the J gene end by 0 bases; junction bases not matched to a gene: 6. CDR3 nucleotide sequence: TGTGCCAGTAGTTTTCGGACAGGACTGAACACTGAAGCTTTCTTT. Protein product: CASSFRTGLNTEAFF. The complete variable domain, with remaining parts taken from reference TRBV19 and TRBJ1-1, reads DGGITQSPKYLFRKEGQNVTLSCEQNLNHDAMYWYRQDPGQGLRLIYYSQIVNDFQKGDIAEGYSVSREKKESFPLTVTSAQKNPTAFYLCASSFRTGLNTEAFFGQGTRLTVV.

The gene calls are TRBV5-1 and TRBJ2-1; 7 nucleotides match TRBD1. Germline CDR1 is SGHRS and CDR2 is YFSETQ. V was clipped by 7 bases and J by 8 bases; unmatched bases: 15. The CDR3 covers 15 residues. CDR3 region: CASGELQGLVDEQFF. CDR3 sequence (DNA): TGCGCCAGCGGAGAGTTACAGGGGCTGGTCGATGAGCAGTTCTTC.

This chain connects TRBV5-1 to TRBJ2-2, with 9 bases aligning to TRBD1. Per the germline V gene, CDR1 is SGHRS and CDR2 is YFSETQ. This CDR3 is 13 amino acids long. J gave up 11 bases and V 3 bases, and 5 bases lay outside the gene matches. CDR3 residues: CASSWDRVGELFF. CDR3 coding DNA: TGCGCCAGCAGCTGGGACAGGGTTGGAGAGCTGTTTTTT.

This clone has a single count. This chain links TRBV7-2 with TRBJ1-3, with D maybe TRBD1 (6 bases). The CDR3 contains 16 residues. V lost 1 base, J lost 2 bases, and 12 bases lay in between. Germline V gene sequence: CDR1 SGHTA, CDR2 FQGNSA. The CDR3 coding sequence is TGTGCCAGCAGCTTAGGAGGGGGTTTACCTGGAAACACCATATATTTT. This gives the protein CASSLGGGLPGNTIYF.

The chain couples TRBV15 to TRBJ2-5; maybe TRBD1 (5 bases). The CDR3 covers 15 residues. The ends were cut back, 0 bases at V and 3 bases at J, with 11 bases in the middle. From germline, CDR1 is LNHNV and CDR2 YYDKDF (reference sequence). The CDR3 region is CATSRDRGREETQYF. As DNA, the CDR3 is TGTGCCACCAGCAGAGATCGCGGCAGGGAAGAGACCCAGTACTTC.

The chain uses TRBV29-1 and TRBJ1-1; D is ambiguous. Trimming took 4 bases from V and 0 from J, leaving 15 bases between them. The CDR3 has 15 amino acids. Germline V gene data show CDR1 as SQVTM and CDR2 as ANQGSEA. The CDR3 is CSVVTPRMMNTEAFF. The CDR3 bases are TGCAGCGTTGTTACCCCGAGGATGATGAACACTGAAGCTTTCTTT.

J is TRBJ2-6 and V is TRBV2; TRBD1 matches 7 bases. The CDR3 contains 17 residues. Germline loops: CDR1 SNHLY, CDR2 FYNNEI. Trimming at V came to 5 bases and at J to 0 bases, leaving 7 bases not matched to a gene. The CDR3 here is CASSRDSKVSGANVLTF. The DNA of the CDR3 is TGTGCCAGCAGTAGGGACAGCAAGGTCTCTGGGGCCAACGTCCTGACTTTC. The entire variable domain, with the rest obtained from reference TRBV2 and TRBJ2-6, is as follows: EPEVTQTPSHQVTQMGQEVILRCVPISNHLYFYWYRQILGQKVEFLVSFYNNEISEKSEIFDDQFSVERPDGSNFTLKIRSTKLEDSAMYFCASSRDSKVSGANVLTFGAGSRLTVL.

The J gene is TRBJ2-3, the V gene TRBV5-4; 7 nucleotides match TRBD2. CDR3 length equals 15 residues. Germline assignment: CDR1 SGHNT and CDR2 YYREEE (reference sequence). V dropped 0 bases and J dropped 3; count of bases not matched to a gene: 4. The CDR3 region is CASSLVREWTDTQYF. CDR3 nucleotides: TGTGCCAGCAGCTTGGTGCGGGAGTGGACAGATACGCAGTATTTT.

This chain joins TRBV19 and TRBJ2-1; D possibly corresponds to TRBD1 (5 bases). The CDR3 runs 16 residues. The germline CDR1 and CDR2 sequences are LNHDA and SQIVND (reference sequence). V was trimmed by 6 bases and J by 2 bases, leaving 17 bases between them. The CDR3: CASSYTGVTPYNEQFF. CDR3 bases: TGTGCCAGTAGCTATACAGGAGTCACCCCCTACAATGAGCAGTTCTTC.

This clone was picked up one time. The rearrangement links TRBV9 to TRBJ2-1, with 10 bases aligning to TRBD2. Germline CDR1 is SGDLS and CDR2 is YYNGEE. The CDR3 runs to 16 residues. V was pared by 3 bases and J by 4 bases, with 7 bases of the junction left unmatched. DNA of the CDR3: TGTGCCAGCAGCGAGAGAGCGGGAGGGCGTTACAATGAGCAGTTCTTC. It encodes CASSERAGGRYNEQFF.

The chain joins TRBV7-2 to TRBJ2-3; 8 nucleotides align to TRBD1. Trimming took 5 bases from V and 0 from J; bases not matched to a gene: 10. CDR3 length: 17 residues. The germline gives CDR1 SGHTA, CDR2 FQGNSA. CDR3 sequence: CASSPDYRGASTDTQYF. The CDR3, as DNA: TGTGCCAGCAGCCCAGATTACAGGGGGGCTAGCACAGATACGCAGTATTTT.